This T cell receptor beta chain comes out of a study of Graves' ophthalmopathy and Graves' hyperthyroidism. Germline assignment: CDR1 SEHNR and CDR2 FQNEAQ (reference sequence). The CDR3 has 11 residues. The V and J ends lost 6 bases and 6 bases respectively, with 9 bases between them. Beta-chain TCR CDR3 regions were amplified from RNA transcripts. RT-PCR was first run with HTBI primers, then multiplex PCR in a second round. TCRdb re-analysed the multiplex PCR reads in MiXCR, keeping a single row per CDR3 protein. The table includes around 1,200,000 distinct CDR3 sequences, roughly 35% detected once. Regarding the study as a whole: Thyroid clonotypes that were expanded above 0.001 frequency mostly also appeared in blood.

This clonotype was detected ten times or more. The antigen is undetermined. Sequenced input: peripheral blood or thyroid tissue (not recorded which). The receptor was isolated from an adult man with Graves' hyperthyroidism. This sequence joins TRBV7-9 and TRBJ2-7; D gene uncertain. The CDR3 is CASRAGPEQYF. CDR3 bases: TGTGCCAGCAGGGCTGGACCCGAGCAGTACTTC.